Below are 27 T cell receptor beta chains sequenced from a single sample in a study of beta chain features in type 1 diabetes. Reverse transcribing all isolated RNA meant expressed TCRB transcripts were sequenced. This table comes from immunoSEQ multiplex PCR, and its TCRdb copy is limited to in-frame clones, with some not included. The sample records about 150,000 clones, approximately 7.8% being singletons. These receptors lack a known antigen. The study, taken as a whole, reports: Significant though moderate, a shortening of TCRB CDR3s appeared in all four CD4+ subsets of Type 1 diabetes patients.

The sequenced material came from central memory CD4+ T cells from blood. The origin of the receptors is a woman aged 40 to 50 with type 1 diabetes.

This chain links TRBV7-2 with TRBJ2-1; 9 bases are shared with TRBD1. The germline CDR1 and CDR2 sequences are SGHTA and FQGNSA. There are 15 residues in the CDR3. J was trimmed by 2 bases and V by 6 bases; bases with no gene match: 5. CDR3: CASRQQGATYNEQFF. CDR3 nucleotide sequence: TGTGCCAGCAGACAACAGGGGGCGACCTACAATGAGCAGTTCTTC.

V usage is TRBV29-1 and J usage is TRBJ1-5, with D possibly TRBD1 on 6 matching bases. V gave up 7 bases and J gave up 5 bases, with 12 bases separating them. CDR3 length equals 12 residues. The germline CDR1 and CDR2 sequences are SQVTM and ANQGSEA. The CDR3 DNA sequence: TGCAGCGGAGGGGAGGGGGATCAGCCCCAGCATTTT. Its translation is CSGGEGDQPQHF.

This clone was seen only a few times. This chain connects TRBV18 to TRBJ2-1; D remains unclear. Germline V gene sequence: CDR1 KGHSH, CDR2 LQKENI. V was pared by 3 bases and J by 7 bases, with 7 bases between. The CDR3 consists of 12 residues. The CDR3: CASSPIGNEQFF. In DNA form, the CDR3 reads TGTGCCAGCTCACCGATCGGGAATGAGCAGTTCTTC.

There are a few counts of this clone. This CDR3 reads CASKNRGLTGELFF. Here the CDR3 DNA reads TGCGCCAGCAAGAACAGGGGGCTTACCGGGGAGCTGTTTTTT. This chain connects TRBV5-1 to TRBJ2-2, with 9 bases that match TRBD1. V lost 6 bases, J lost 5 bases, and 5 bases stayed unmatched. This CDR3 region has 14 residues. The germline V gene encodes CDR1 SGHRS and CDR2 YFSETQ.

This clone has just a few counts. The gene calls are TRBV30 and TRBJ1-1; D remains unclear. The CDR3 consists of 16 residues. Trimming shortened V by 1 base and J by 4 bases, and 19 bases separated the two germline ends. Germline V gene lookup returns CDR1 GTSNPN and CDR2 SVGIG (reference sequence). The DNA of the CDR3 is TGTGCCTGGAGTGCCATGAGAGGAGCCGGTAGCACTGAAGCTTTCTTT. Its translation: CAWSAMRGAGSTEAFF.

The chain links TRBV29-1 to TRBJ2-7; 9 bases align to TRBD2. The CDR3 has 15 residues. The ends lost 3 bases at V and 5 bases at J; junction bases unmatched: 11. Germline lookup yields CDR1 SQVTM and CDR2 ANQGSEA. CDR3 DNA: TGCAGCGTTGATTCCGATAGCGGGAGAACCAACGAGCAGTACTTC. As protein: CSVDSDSGRTNEQYF.

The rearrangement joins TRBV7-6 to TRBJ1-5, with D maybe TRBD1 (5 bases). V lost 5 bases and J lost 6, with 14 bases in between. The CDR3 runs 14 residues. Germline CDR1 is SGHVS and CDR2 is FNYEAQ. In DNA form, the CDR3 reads TGTGCCAGCAGCCCTAGCGAGGGGTTTCAGCCCCAGCATTTT. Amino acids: CASSPSEGFQPQHF.

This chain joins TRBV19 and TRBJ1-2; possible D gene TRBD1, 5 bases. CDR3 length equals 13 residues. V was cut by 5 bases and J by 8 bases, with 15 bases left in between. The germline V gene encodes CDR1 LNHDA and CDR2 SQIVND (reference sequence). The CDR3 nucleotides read TGTGCCAGTAGTTCGGGGGTAAGAAACGGCTACACCTTC. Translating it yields CASSSGVRNGYTF.

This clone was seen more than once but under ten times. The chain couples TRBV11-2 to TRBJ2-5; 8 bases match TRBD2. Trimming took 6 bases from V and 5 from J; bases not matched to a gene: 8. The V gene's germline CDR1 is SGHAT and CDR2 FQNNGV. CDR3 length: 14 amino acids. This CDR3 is CASSRGGGTETQYF. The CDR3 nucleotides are TGTGCCAGCAGTCGGGGGGGCGGGACGGAGACCCAGTACTTC.

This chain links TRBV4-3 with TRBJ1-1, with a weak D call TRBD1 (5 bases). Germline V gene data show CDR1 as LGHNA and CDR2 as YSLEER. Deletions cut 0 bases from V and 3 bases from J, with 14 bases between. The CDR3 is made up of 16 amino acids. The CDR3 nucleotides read TGCGCCAGCAGCCAAGATGGGGCGAGACAGTACACTGAAGCTTTCTTT. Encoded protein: CASSQDGARQYTEAFF.

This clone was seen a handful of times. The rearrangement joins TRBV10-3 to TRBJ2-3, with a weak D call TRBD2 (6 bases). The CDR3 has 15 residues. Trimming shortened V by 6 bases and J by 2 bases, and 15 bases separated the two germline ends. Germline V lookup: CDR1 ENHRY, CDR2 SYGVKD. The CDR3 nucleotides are TGTGCCATCAGCGGGGGACTTGATACCACAGATACGCAGTATTTT. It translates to CAISGGLDTTDTQYF.

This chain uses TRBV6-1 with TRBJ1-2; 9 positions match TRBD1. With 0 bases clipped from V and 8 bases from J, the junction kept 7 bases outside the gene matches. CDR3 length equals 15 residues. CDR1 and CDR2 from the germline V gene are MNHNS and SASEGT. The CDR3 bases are TGTGCCAGCAGTGAAGCGGACAGGGGTTATGGGGGCTACACCTTC. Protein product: CASSEADRGYGGYTF.

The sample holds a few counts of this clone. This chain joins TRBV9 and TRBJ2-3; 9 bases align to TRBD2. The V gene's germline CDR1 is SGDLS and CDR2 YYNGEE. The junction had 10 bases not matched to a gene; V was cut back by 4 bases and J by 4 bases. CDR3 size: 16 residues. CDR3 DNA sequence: TGTGCCAGCAGCTCCCGACTAGCGGTGGGGGCAGATACGCAGTATTTT. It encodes CASSSRLAVGADTQYF. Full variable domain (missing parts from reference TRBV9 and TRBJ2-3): DSGVTQTPKHLITATGQRVTLRCSPRSGDLSVYWYQQSLDQGLQFLIQYYNGEERAKGNILERFSAQQFPDLHSELNLSSLELGDSALYFCASSSRLAVGADTQYFGPGTRLTVL.

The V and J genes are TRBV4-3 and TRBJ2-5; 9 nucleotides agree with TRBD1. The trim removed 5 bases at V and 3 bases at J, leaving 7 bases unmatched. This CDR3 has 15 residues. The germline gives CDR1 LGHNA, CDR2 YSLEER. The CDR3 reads CASSFRTGAEETQYF. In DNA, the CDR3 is TGCGCCAGCAGCTTCAGGACAGGGGCAGAAGAGACCCAGTACTTC.

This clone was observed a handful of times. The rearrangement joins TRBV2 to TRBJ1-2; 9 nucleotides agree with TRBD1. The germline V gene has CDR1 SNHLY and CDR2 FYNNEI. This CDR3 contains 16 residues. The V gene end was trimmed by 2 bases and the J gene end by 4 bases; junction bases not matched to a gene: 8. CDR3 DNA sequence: TGTGCCAGCAGTGAATTTTTTGCGGACAGGGGCTATGGCTACACCTTC. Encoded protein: CASSEFFADRGYGYTF. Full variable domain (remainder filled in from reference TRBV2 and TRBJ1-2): EPEVTQTPSHQVTQMGQEVILRCVPISNHLYFYWYRQILGQKVEFLVSFYNNEISEKSEIFDDQFSVERPDGSNFTLKIRSTKLEDSAMYFCASSEFFADRGYGYTFGSGTRLTVV.

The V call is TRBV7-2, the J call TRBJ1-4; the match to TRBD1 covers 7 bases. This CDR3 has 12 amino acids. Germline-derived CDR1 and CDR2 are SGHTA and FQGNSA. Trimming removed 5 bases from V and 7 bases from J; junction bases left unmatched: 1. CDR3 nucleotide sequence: TGTGCCAGCAGCCCAGGGGGTGAAAAACTGTTTTTT. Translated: CASSPGGEKLFF.

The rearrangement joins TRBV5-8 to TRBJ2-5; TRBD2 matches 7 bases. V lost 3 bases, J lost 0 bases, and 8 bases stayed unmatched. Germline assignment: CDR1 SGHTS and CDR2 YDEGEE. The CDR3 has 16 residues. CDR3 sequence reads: CASSSGRVGNQETQYF. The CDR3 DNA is TGTGCCAGCAGCTCAGGGAGGGTGGGGAACCAAGAGACCCAGTACTTC.

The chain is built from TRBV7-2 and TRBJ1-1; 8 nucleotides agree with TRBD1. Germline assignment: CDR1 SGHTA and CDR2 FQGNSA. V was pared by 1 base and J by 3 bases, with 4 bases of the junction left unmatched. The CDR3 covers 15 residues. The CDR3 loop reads CASSLGGQVYTEAFF. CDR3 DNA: TGTGCCAGCAGCTTAGGGGGACAGGTGTACACTGAAGCTTTCTTT.

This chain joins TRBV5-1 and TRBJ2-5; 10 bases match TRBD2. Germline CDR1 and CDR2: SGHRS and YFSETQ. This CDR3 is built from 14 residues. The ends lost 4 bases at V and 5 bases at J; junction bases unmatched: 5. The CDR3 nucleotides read TGCGCCAGCAGCAAGACTAGCGGGCGGGAGACCCAGTACTTC. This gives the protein CASSKTSGRETQYF.

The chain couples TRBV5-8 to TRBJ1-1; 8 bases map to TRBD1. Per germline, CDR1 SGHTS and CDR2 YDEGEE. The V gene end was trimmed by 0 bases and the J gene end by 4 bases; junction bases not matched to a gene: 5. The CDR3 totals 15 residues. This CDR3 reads CASSLGRQGSTEAFF. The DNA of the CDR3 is TGTGCCAGCAGCTTGGGGCGACAGGGGAGCACTGAAGCTTTCTTT. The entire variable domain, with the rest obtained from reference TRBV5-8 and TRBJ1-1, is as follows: EAGVTQSPTHLIKTRGQQATLRCSPISGHTSVYWYQQALGLGLQFLLWYDEGEERNRGNFPPRFSGRQFPNYSSELNVNALELEDSALYLCASSLGRQGSTEAFFGQGTRLTVV.

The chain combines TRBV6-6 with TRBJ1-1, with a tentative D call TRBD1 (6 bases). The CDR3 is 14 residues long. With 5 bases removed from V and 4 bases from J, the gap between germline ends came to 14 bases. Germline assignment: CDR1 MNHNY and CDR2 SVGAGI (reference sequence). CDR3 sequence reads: CASSGMGASTEAFF. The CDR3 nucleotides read TGTGCCAGCAGTGGCATGGGGGCCAGCACTGAAGCTTTCTTT.

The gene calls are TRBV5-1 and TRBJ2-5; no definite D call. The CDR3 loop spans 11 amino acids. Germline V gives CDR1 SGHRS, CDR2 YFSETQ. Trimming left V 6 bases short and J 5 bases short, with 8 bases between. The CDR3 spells CASTLRETQYF. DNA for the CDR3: TGCGCCAGCACCCTCCGGGAGACCCAGTACTTC.

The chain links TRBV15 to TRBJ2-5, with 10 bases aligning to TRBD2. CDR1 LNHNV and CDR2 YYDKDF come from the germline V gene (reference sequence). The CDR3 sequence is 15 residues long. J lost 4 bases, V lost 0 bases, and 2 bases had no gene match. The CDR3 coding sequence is TGTGCCACCAGCAGAGATATAGCGGGGGGAGAGACCCAGTACTTC. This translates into CATSRDIAGGETQYF.

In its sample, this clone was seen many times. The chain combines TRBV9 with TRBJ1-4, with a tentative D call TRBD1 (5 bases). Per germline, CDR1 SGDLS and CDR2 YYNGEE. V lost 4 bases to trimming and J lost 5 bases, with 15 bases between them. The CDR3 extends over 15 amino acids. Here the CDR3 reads CASSPPPRGNEKLFF. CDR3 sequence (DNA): TGTGCCAGCAGCCCTCCCCCAAGGGGAAATGAAAAACTGTTTTTT.

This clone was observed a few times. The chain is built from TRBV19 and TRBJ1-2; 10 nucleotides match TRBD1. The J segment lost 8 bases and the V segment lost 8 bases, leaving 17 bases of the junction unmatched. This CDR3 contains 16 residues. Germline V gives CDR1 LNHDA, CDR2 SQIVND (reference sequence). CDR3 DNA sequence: TGTGCCAGTTCGCGGGGACAGGGGATCCAGGGGATCGGCTACACCTTC. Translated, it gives CASSRGQGIQGIGYTF. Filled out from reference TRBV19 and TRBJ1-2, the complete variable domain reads DGGITQSPKYLFRKEGQNVTLSCEQNLNHDAMYWYRQDPGQGLRLIYYSQIVNDFQKGDIAEGYSVSREKKESFPLTVTSAQKNPTAFYLCASSRGQGIQGIGYTFGSGTRLTVV.

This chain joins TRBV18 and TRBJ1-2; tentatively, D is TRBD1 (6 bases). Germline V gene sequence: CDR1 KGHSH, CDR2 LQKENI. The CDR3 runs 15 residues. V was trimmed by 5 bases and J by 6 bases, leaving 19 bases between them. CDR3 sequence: CASSRDTPPTDGYTF. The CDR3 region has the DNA TGTGCCAGCTCAAGGGACACCCCGCCCACGGATGGCTACACCTTC.

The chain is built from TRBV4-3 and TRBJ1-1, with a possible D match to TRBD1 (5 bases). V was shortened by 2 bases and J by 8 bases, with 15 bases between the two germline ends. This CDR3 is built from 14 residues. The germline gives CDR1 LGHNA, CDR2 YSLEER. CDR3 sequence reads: CASSQNPGPLEAFF. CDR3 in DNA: TGCGCCAGCAGCCAAAACCCAGGGCCCCTCGAAGCTTTCTTT.